The 17 T cell receptor beta chains below come from one sample, sequenced in a study of shared clonotypes between healthy human individuals (dated by TCRdb to 2020 to 2022). The library was produced with the immunoSEQ multiplex PCR assay. This immuneACCESS table, as held by TCRdb, lists in-frame sequences with V and J called but not all clones. Of the missing ones, under half trace to an unresolved V gene in checked studies; the others have no known cause. This sample comprises 2 million to 3 million clones, approximately 93% of them detected only once. The ten biggest clones cover roughly 0.36% of the sample. The source material was naive CD4+ T cells from PBMCs. The intended sense of this specimen's cell subset or site label: CD45RA+ positively selected. The receptors stem from a man between 18 and 29 years old in good health. Some clones in this sample may be carry-over from other donors' samples.

This chain links TRBV2 with TRBJ2-5; 12 bases line up with TRBD2. With V trimmed by 5 bases and J by 6 bases, 4 bases remained unmatched. The CDR3 consists of 14 residues. CDR1 is SNHLY and CDR2 is FYNNEI in the germline V gene. CDR3 sequence reads: CASSLLAGGQTQYF. CDR3 sequence (DNA): TGTGCCAGCAGTTTACTAGCGGGAGGCCAGACCCAGTACTTC.

This clone was counted a few times. V gene TRBV6-5 combines with J gene TRBJ1-5; possibly TRBD1 for D (6 bases). In germline, CDR1 is MNHEY, CDR2 SVGAGI. Trimming took 6 bases from V and 7 from J, leaving 16 bases between them. The CDR3 is 14 residues long. The CDR3, as DNA: TGTGCCAGCAGGGAGGGGGGAATTCGCCAGCCCCAGCATTTT. Protein product: CASREGGIRQPQHF.

The genes are TRBV6-4 and TRBJ2-1; the D gene is possibly TRBD1 (5 bases). CDR1 MRHNA and CDR2 SNTAGT come from the germline V gene. The CDR3 spans 17 residues. V lost 4 bases, J lost 2 bases, and 18 bases lay in between. The CDR3 spells CASSAEGVLSAYNEQFF. DNA of the CDR3: TGTGCCAGCAGTGCGGAAGGGGTACTGTCCGCCTACAATGAGCAGTTCTTC.

The chain combines TRBV15 with TRBJ2-3; D not resolved. Looked up from germline, CDR1 is LNHNV and CDR2 is YYDKDF (reference sequence). Trimming removed 3 bases from V and 2 bases from J, with 15 bases in between. The CDR3 spans 16 residues. The CDR3, as DNA: TGTGCCACCAGCAGTTGGGCCCGACTGTCCACAGATACGCAGTATTTT. Amino acid sequence: CATSSWARLSTDTQYF.

The V and J genes are TRBV19 and TRBJ1-1; D is possibly TRBD1 (6 bases). V gave up 6 bases and J gave up 4 bases, with 15 bases separating them. This CDR3 has 14 amino acids. Germline loops: CDR1 LNHDA, CDR2 SQIVND (reference sequence). The CDR3 loop is CASSTLGGFTEAFF. The CDR3 DNA reads TGTGCCAGTAGCACACTCGGGGGCTTCACTGAAGCTTTCTTT. The full variable domain, with the rest looked up from reference TRBV19 and TRBJ1-1, is DGGITQSPKYLFRKEGQNVTLSCEQNLNHDAMYWYRQDPGQGLRLIYYSQIVNDFQKGDIAEGYSVSREKKESFPLTVTSAQKNPTAFYLCASSTLGGFTEAFFGQGTRLTVV.

The J gene is TRBJ1-2, the V gene TRBV18; tentative D call: TRBD1 (6 bases). Per the germline V gene, CDR1 is KGHSH and CDR2 is LQKENI. The CDR3 length is 15 residues. Trimming left V 4 bases short and J 6 bases short, with 18 bases between. The CDR3 reads CASSRNRAQENGYTF. The DNA of the CDR3 is TGTGCCAGCTCACGGAACAGGGCCCAGGAAAATGGCTACACCTTC.

The chain recombines TRBV27 with TRBJ1-5; a possible D gene is TRBD1 (6 bases). This CDR3 contains 15 residues. Trimming removed 9 bases at V and 0 bases at J, with 15 bases between. In germline, CDR1 is MNHEY, CDR2 SMNVEV (reference sequence). The CDR3, as DNA: TGTGCCAGTAGGCGGGGGGCCTATAGCAATCAGCCCCAGCATTTT. Its protein is CASRRGAYSNQPQHF.

The V gene is TRBV10-2, the J gene TRBJ2-5, with 7 bases identical to TRBD2. Germline assignment: CDR1 WSHSY and CDR2 SAAADI. This CDR3 contains 12 residues. The junction had 6 bases not matched to a gene; V was cut back by 7 bases and J by 7 bases. CDR3 residues: CASMDGGRTQYF. CDR3 DNA: TGCGCCAGCATGGACGGGGGGAGGACCCAGTACTTC.

The chain carries TRBV28 and TRBJ2-7, with 11 bases matching TRBD2. The CDR3 has 16 residues. The trim removed 3 bases at V and 3 bases at J, leaving 7 bases unmatched. Per germline, CDR1 MDHEN and CDR2 SYDVKM. The CDR3 DNA reads as TGTGCCAGCAGTTTCCGGACTAGCGGGCGCATCTACGAGCAGTACTTC. The encoded protein is CASSFRTSGRIYEQYF.

V usage is TRBV14 and J usage is TRBJ2-1; tentative D call: TRBD2 (5 bases). CDR1 SGHDN and CDR2 FVKESK come from the germline V gene. Between the trimmed V and J ends, which lost 6 bases and 0 bases, there was a span of 9 bases. CDR3 length: 14 amino acids. For the CDR3, the DNA is TGTGCCAGCAGTACGGGGAGCTCCTACAATGAGCAGTTCTTC. Translating it yields CASSTGSSYNEQFF.

This chain links TRBV5-5 with TRBJ1-4, with TRBD1 matching 9 bases. The junction had 8 bases not matched to a gene; V was cut back by 0 bases and J by 5 bases. The germline CDR1 and CDR2 sequences are SGHKS and YYEKEE (reference sequence). This CDR3 is 17 amino acids long. In DNA, the CDR3 is TGTGCCAGCAGCTTGGACAGGGGGCGGAGATGGAATGAAAAACTGTTTTTT. Translation gives CASSLDRGRRWNEKLFF.

The J gene is TRBJ1-6, the V gene TRBV5-1; 10 nucleotides match TRBD1. Germline loops: CDR1 SGHRS, CDR2 YFSETQ. This CDR3 comprises 16 residues. Trimming at V came to 4 bases and at J to 5 bases, leaving 6 bases not matched to a gene. The CDR3 here is CASSLGQGVNNSPLHF. CDR3 bases: TGCGCCAGCAGCCTCGGACAGGGGGTGAATAATTCACCCCTCCACTTT.

This chain uses TRBV6-1 with TRBJ1-4; 9 bases agree with TRBD1. The CDR3 loop spans 15 amino acids. V shed 5 bases and J 3 bases; nucleotides not matched to a gene: 4. The germline CDR1 and CDR2 sequences are MNHNS and SASEGT. Here the CDR3 DNA reads TGTGCCAGCAGTCGACAGGGGGGGGCTAATGAAAAACTGTTTTTT. Translating it yields CASSRQGGANEKLFF.

The gene calls are TRBV15 and TRBJ1-1, with no clear D. Per germline, CDR1 LNHNV and CDR2 YYDKDF (reference sequence). The length of the CDR3 is 15 residues. Trimming removed 0 bases from V and 0 bases from J, with 8 bases in between. CDR3 nucleotides: TGTGCCACCAGCAGAGACCCCGGGATGAACACTGAAGCTTTCTTT. Translating gives CATSRDPGMNTEAFF.

The chain couples TRBV9 to TRBJ2-1; 14 bases map to TRBD2. CDR1 is SGDLS, CDR2 YYNGEE, per germline. The CDR3 consists of 18 residues. Trimming removed 6 bases from V and 3 bases from J; junction bases left unmatched: 11. Written as DNA, the CDR3 is TGTGCCAGCACTCCCGGGACTAGCGGGAGTTTCGACTACAATGAGCAGTTCTTC. Translation gives CASTPGTSGSFDYNEQFF.

The rearrangement links TRBV28 to TRBJ2-3; 7 bases are shared with TRBD2. The V and J ends lost 2 bases and 4 bases, in that order; junction bases with no gene match: 6. Germline V gene sequence: CDR1 MDHEN, CDR2 SYDVKM. This CDR3 region has 15 residues. The CDR3 bases are TGTGCCAGCAGTTTAGCGGGAGATGGCGCAGATACGCAGTATTTT. Translation: CASSLAGDGADTQYF.

A note on this clone: Other nucleotide sequences in the sample specify the same CDR3. The genes are TRBV2 and TRBJ1-3; D gene unclear. The CDR3 is 14 residues long. The germline V and J ends were trimmed by 4 bases and 2 bases, with 9 bases remaining between them. CDR1 and CDR2 from the germline V gene are SNHLY and FYNNEI. The CDR3 DNA reads TGTGCCAGCAGTGTGGGCGGGACTGGAAACACCATATATTTT. Protein: CASSVGGTGNTIYF.